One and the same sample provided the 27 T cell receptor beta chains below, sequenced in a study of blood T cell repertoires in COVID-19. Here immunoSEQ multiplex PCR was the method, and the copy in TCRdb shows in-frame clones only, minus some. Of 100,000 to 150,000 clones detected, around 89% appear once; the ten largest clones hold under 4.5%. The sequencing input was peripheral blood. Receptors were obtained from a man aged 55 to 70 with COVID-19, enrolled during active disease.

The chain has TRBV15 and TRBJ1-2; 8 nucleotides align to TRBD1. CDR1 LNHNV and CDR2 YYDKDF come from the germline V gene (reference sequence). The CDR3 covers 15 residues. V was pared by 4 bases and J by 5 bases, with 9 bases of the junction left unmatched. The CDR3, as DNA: TGTGCCACCAGCACAGGACAGGGATCCCCATATGGCTACACCTTC. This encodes CATSTGQGSPYGYTF.

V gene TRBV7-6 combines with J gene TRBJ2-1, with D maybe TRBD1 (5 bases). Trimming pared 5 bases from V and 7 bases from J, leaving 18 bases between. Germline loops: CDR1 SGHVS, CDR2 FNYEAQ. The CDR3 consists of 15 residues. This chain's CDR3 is CASSRPDSQVNEQFF. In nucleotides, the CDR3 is TGTGCCAGCAGCCGTCCCGACAGCCAGGTGAATGAGCAGTTCTTC.

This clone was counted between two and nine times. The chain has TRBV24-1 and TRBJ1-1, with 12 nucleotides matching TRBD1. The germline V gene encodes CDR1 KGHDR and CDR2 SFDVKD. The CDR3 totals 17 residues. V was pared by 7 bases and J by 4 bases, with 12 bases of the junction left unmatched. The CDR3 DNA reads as TGTGCCACCAGGGGGGGGACAGGGGGCTCCTCGGGCACTGAAGCTTTCTTT. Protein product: CATRGGTGGSSGTEAFF.

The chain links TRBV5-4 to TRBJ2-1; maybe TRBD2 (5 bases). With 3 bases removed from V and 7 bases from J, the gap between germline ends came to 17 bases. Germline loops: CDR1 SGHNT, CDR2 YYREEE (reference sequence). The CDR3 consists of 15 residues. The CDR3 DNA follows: TGTGCCAGCAGCTCCAAACCCGGGGTCTTAAATGAGCAGTTCTTC. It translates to CASSSKPGVLNEQFF.

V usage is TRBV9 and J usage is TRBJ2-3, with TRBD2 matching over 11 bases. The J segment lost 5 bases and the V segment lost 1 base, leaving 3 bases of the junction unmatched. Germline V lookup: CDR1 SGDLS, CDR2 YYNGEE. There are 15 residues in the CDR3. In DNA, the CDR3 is TGTGCCAGCAGCGTACTAGCGGGGGGACAAGATACGCAGTATTTT. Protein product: CASSVLAGGQDTQYF.

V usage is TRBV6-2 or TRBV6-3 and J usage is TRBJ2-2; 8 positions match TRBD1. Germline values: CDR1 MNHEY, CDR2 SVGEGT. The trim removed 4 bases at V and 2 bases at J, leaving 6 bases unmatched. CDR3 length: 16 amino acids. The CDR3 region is CASSLSQGANTGELFF. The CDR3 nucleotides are TGTGCCAGCAGTTTATCCCAGGGGGCAAACACCGGGGAGCTGTTTTTT.

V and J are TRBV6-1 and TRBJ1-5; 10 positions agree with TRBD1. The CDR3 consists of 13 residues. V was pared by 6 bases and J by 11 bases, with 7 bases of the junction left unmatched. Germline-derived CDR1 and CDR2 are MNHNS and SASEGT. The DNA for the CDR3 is TGTGCCAGCAGAGGACAGGGGGGGATAGCCCAGCATTTT. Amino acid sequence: CASRGQGGIAQHF.

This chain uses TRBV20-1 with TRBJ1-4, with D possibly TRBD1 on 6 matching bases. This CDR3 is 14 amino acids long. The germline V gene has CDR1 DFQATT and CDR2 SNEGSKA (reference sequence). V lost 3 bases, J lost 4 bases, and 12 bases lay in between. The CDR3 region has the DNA TGCAGTGCTAGTTCGACAGGATATAATGAAAAACTGTTTTTT. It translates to CSASSTGYNEKLFF.

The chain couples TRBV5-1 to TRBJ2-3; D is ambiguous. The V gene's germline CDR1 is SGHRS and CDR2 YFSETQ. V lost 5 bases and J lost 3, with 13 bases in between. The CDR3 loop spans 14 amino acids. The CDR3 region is CASRAAGRTDTQYF. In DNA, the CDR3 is TGCGCCAGCAGGGCCGCAGGTCGGACAGATACGCAGTATTTT.

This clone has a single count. CDR3 residues: CASSPEGISGNTIYF. The CDR3, as DNA: TGTGCCAGCAGCCCAGAGGGAATCTCTGGAAACACCATATATTTT. The J gene is TRBJ1-3, the V gene TRBV9; D remains unclear. Germline V gene lookup returns CDR1 SGDLS and CDR2 YYNGEE. The V end lost 4 bases, the J end lost 0 bases, and 11 bases lay between the germline ends. The CDR3 covers 15 residues.

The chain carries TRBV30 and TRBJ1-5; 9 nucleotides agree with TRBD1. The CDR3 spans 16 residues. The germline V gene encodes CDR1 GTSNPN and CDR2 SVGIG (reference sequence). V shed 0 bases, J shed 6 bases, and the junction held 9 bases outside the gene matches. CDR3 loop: CAWSVRRTGVPQPQHF. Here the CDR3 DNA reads TGTGCCTGGAGTGTAAGGCGGACAGGGGTGCCTCAGCCCCAGCATTTT.

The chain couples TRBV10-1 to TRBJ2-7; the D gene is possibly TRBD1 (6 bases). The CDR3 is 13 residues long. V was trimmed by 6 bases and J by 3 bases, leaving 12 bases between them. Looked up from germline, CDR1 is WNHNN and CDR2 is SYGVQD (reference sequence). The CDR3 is CASRQGYLYEQYF. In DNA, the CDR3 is TGCGCCAGCAGGCAGGGGTACCTCTACGAGCAGTACTTC.

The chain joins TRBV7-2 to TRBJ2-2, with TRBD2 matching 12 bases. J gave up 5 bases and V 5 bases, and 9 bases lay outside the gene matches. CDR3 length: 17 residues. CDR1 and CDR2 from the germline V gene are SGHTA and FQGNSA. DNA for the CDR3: TGTGCCAGCAGCACCCAACTAGCGGGGGGAGGTACCGGGGAGCTGTTTTTT. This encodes CASSTQLAGGGTGELFF.

The CDR3 bases are TGCGCCAGCAGCTTGGATGCAGGGGGCGCAGGTTCACCCCTCCACTTT. Protein sequence: CASSLDAGGAGSPLHF. The rearrangement joins TRBV5-1 to TRBJ1-6, with 8 bases that match TRBD1. CDR1 and CDR2 from the germline V gene are SGHRS and YFSETQ. CDR3 length: 16 residues. The V and J ends lost 0 bases and 9 bases, in that order; junction bases with no gene match: 8.

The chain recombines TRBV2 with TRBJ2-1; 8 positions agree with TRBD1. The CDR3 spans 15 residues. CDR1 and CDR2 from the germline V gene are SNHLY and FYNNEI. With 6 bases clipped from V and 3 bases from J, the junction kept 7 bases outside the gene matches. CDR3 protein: CASSADRGYYNEQFF. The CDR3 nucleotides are TGTGCCAGCAGCGCAGACAGGGGATACTACAATGAGCAGTTCTTC.

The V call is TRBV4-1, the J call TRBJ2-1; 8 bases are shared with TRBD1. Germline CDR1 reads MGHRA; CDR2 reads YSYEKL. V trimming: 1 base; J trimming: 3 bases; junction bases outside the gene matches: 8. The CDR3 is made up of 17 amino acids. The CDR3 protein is CASSQVIRDRYYNEQFF. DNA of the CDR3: TGCGCCAGCAGCCAAGTTATCCGGGACAGGTACTACAATGAGCAGTTCTTC.

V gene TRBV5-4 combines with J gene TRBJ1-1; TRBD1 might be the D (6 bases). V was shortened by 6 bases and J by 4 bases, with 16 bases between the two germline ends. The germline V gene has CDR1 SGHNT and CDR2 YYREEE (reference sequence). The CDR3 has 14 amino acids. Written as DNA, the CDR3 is TGTGCCAGCATCAGGGGAGGGTCGGGCACTGAAGCTTTCTTT. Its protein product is CASIRGGSGTEAFF.

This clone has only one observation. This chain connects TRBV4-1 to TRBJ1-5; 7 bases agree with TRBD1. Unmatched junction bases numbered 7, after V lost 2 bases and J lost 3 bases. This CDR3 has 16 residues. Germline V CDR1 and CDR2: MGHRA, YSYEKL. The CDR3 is CASSQPRDSLNQPQHF. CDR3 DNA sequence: TGCGCCAGCAGCCAACCTAGGGACAGCCTCAATCAGCCCCAGCATTTT.

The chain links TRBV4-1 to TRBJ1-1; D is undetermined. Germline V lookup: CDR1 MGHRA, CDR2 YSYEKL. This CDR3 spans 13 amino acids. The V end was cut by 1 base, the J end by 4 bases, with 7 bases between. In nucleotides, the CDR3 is TGCGCCAGCAGCCAAGGGGGAGCCACTGAAGCTTTCTTT. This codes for CASSQGGATEAFF.

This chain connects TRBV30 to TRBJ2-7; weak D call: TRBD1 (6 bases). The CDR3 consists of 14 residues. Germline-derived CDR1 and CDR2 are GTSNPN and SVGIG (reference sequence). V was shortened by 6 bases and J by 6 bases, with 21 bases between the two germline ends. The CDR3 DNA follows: TGTGCCTGCAATCTACCCACCCCAGGGGTCGAGCAGTACTTC. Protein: CACNLPTPGVEQYF.

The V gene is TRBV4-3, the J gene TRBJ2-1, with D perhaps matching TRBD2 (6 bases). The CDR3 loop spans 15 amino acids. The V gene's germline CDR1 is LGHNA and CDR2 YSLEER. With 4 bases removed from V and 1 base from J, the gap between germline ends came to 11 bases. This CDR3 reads CASSPRRGSYNEQFF. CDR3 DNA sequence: TGCGCCAGCAGCCCCAGGCGGGGATCCTACAATGAGCAGTTCTTC.

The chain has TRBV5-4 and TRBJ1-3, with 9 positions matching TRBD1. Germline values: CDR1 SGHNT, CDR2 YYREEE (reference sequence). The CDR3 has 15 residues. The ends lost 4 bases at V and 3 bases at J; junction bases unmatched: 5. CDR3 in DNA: TGTGCCAGCAGCCCGGGACAGGGAAGTGGAAACACCATATATTTT. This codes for CASSPGQGSGNTIYF.

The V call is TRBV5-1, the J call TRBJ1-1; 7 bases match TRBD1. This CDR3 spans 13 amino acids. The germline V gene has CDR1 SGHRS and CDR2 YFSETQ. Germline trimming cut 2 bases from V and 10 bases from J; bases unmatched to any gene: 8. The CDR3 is CASSFTRDRGAFF. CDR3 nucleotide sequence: TGCGCCAGCAGCTTTACGCGGGACAGAGGAGCTTTCTTT.

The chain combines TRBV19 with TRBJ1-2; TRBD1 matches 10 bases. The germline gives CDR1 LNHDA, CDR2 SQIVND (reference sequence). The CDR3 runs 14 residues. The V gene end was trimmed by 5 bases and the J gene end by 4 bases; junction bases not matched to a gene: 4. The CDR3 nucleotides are TGTGCCAGTAGTGACAGGGGGCGCGTCTATGGCTACACCTTC. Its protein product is CASSDRGRVYGYTF.

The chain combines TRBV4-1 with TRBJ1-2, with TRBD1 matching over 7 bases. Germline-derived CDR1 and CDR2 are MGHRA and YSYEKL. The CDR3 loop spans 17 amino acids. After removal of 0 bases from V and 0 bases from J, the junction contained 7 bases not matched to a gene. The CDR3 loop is CASSQEGTVFANYGYTF. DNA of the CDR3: TGCGCCAGCAGCCAAGAAGGGACAGTCTTTGCTAACTATGGCTACACCTTC.

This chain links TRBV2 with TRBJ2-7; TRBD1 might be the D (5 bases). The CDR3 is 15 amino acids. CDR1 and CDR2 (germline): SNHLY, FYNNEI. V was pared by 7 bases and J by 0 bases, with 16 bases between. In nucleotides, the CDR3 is TGTGCCAGCACGAAAACCTTGACAGCCTCCTACGAGCAGTACTTC. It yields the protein CASTKTLTASYEQYF.

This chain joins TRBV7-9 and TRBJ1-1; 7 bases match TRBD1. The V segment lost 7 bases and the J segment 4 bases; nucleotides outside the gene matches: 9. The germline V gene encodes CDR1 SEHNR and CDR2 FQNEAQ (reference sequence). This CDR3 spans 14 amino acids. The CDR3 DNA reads TGTGCCAGCATCTCGGACGGGACAGCCACTGAAGCTTTCTTT. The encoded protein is CASISDGTATEAFF. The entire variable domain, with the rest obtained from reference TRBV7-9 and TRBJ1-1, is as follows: DTGVSQNPRHKITKRGQNVTFRCDPISEHNRLYWYRQTLGQGPEFLTYFQNEAQLEKSRLLSDRFSAERPKGSFSTLEIQRTEQGDSAMYLCASISDGTATEAFFGQGTRLTVV.